The 21 T cell receptor beta chains listed next were all sequenced from one sample in a study of shared clonotypes between healthy human individuals. The data were produced by immunoSEQ multiplex PCR, yet TCRdb's version contains in-frame clones alone and is incomplete. The sample holds about 960,000 clones, over 75% seen once. Sequences were obtained from memory CD4+ T cells sorted from blood. Subset specified: CD45RA-negative fraction. Source of these receptors: a man between 18 and 35 years old in good health.

The rearrangement links TRBV12-5 to TRBJ2-7; D is unresolved. V dropped 5 bases and J dropped 1 base, with 12 bases sitting between them. The CDR3 runs 14 residues. Germline CDR1 and CDR2: LGHNT and FRNRAP. The CDR3 sequence: CASGPSTGSYEQYF. In nucleotides, the CDR3 is TGTGCTAGTGGTCCATCGACTGGTTCCTACGAGCAGTACTTC.

The rearrangement links TRBV5-1 to TRBJ2-7, with D tentatively TRBD2 (6 bases). The CDR3 length is 11 residues. The V gene lost 4 bases and the J gene lost 7 bases, with 9 bases spanning the gap. From germline, CDR1 is SGHRS and CDR2 YFSETQ. DNA of the CDR3: TGCGCCAGCAGCGGCGGACTAGAGCAGTACTTC. This encodes CASSGGLEQYF.

This chain connects TRBV5-6 to TRBJ1-2; perhaps TRBD1 as D (5 bases). The V gene lost 4 bases and the J gene lost 10 bases, with 35 bases spanning the gap. CDR1 is SGHDT, CDR2 YYEEEE, per germline. CDR3 length: 19 amino acids. The CDR3 coding sequence is TGTGCCAGCAGCCCTCGGTGGGAGGGAGTGGGGCTTGGCCCCATCACCTACACCTTC. Its protein product is CASSPRWEGVGLGPITYTF.

V and J are TRBV10-3 and TRBJ2-5; 7 bases map to TRBD2. Germline-derived CDR1 and CDR2 are ENHRY and SYGVKD. J gave up 1 base and V 8 bases, and 1 base lay outside the gene matches. CDR3 length equals 12 residues. The CDR3 protein is CAIGGSQETQYF. DNA for the CDR3: TGTGCCATCGGCGGGAGCCAAGAGACCCAGTACTTC.

A single count supports this clone. V gene TRBV5-1 combines with J gene TRBJ2-2, with 8 positions matching TRBD2. Germline trimming cut 4 bases from V and 3 bases from J; bases unmatched to any gene: 8. Per germline, CDR1 SGHRS and CDR2 YFSETQ. The CDR3 runs 16 residues. The CDR3 protein is CASSPSGRRDTGELFF. The DNA for the CDR3 is TGCGCCAGCAGCCCGAGCGGGAGAAGGGACACCGGGGAGCTGTTTTTT. Supplemented by reference TRBV5-1 and TRBJ2-2, the full variable domain reads KAGVTQTPRYLIKTRGQQVTLSCSPISGHRSVSWYQQTPGQGLQFLFEYFSETQRNKGNFPGRFSGRQFSNSRSEMNVSTLELGDSALYLCASSPSGRRDTGELFFGEGSRLTVL.

The chain uses TRBV7-8 and TRBJ1-6; perhaps TRBD1 as D (6 bases). V gave up 4 bases and J gave up 7 bases, with 17 bases separating them. CDR1 and CDR2 (germline): SGHVS, FQNEAQ. This CDR3 is 16 amino acids long. This CDR3 is CASSSRGAGLNSPLHF. The CDR3, as DNA: TGTGCCAGCAGCTCGCGGGGGGCAGGACTGAATTCACCCCTCCACTTT. The full variable domain, completed using reference TRBV7-8 and TRBJ1-6, is GAGVSQSPRYKVAKRGQDVALRCDPISGHVSLFWYQQALGQGPEFLTYFQNEAQLDKSGLPSDRFFAERPEGSVSTLKIQRTQQEDSAVYLCASSSRGAGLNSPLHFGNGTRLTVT.

This clone was counted between two and nine times. The chain carries TRBV7-9 and TRBJ1-5, with D maybe TRBD1 (5 bases). Germline V gene sequence: CDR1 SEHNR, CDR2 FQNEAQ (reference sequence). The CDR3 extends over 15 amino acids. The germline V and J ends were trimmed by 1 base and 2 bases, with 9 bases remaining between them. CDR3 residues: CASSLDSQGNQPQHF. DNA for the CDR3: TGTGCCAGCAGCTTAGATTCACAGGGCAATCAGCCCCAGCATTTT.

This rearrangement joins TRBV30 to TRBJ1-1; D unresolved. The CDR3 has 13 residues. Germline assignment: CDR1 GTSNPN and CDR2 SVGIG (reference sequence). The germline V and J ends were trimmed by 3 bases and 1 base, with 9 bases remaining between them. In DNA, the CDR3 is TGTGCCTGGAGGGAATGGGAGAACACTGAAGCTTTCTTT. This codes for CAWREWENTEAFF. Complete variable domain (other parts from reference TRBV30 and TRBJ1-1): SQTIHQWPATLVQPVGSPLSLECTVEGTSNPNLYWYRQAAGRGLQLLFYSVGIGQISSEVPQNLSASRPQDRQFILSSKKLLLSDSGFYLCAWREWENTEAFFGQGTRLTVV.

A note on this clone: A junction boundary mismatches the germline segment, possibly from a read error. The chain couples TRBV7-7 to TRBJ2-5, with 11 bases identical to TRBD1. This CDR3 comprises 15 residues. In germline, CDR1 is SSHAT, CDR2 FNYEAQ (reference sequence). Here the CDR3 reads CASSIGQGAQETQYF. CDR3 DNA: TGTGCTAGCAGCATTGGACAGGGGGCTCAAGAGACCCAGTACTTC. Full variable domain (rest looked up from reference TRBV7-7 and TRBJ2-5): GAGVSQSPRYKVTKRGQDVTLRCDPISSHATLYWYQQALGQGPEFLTYFNYEAQPDKSGLPSDRFSAERPEGSISTLTIQRTEQRDSAMYRCASSIGQGAQETQYFGPGTRLLVL.

This clone was recorded only once. The chain has TRBV19 and TRBJ1-2, with 9 positions matching TRBD1. CDR1 and CDR2 (germline): LNHDA, SQIVND (reference sequence). Trimming cost V 5 bases and J 2 bases; bases outside gene matches: 12. This CDR3 has 17 residues. CDR3 bases: TGTGCCAGTAGTCCACCGGGCGGACAGGGGCTGAACTATGGCTACACCTTC. Residues: CASSPPGGQGLNYGYTF.

This clone occurred many times. The chain recombines TRBV5-4 with TRBJ1-2; D gene unclear. With 3 bases removed from V and 7 bases from J, the gap between germline ends came to 13 bases. Germline V CDR1 and CDR2: SGHNT, YYREEE (reference sequence). The CDR3 is made up of 13 amino acids. Here the CDR3 DNA reads TGTGCCAGCAGCTCAAGATCTAGTCGTGGCTACACCTTC. Residues: CASSSRSSRGYTF.

The V gene is TRBV18, the J gene TRBJ2-2; TRBD1 matches at 7 bases. CDR3 length equals 16 residues. Per the germline V gene, CDR1 is KGHSH and CDR2 is LQKENI. V gave up 1 base and J gave up 1 base; unmatched junction bases: 3. CDR3 residues: CASSPRRDRNTGELFF. As DNA, the CDR3 is TGTGCCAGCTCACCACGCCGGGACAGGAACACCGGGGAGCTGTTTTTT.

The chain uses TRBV21-1 and TRBJ2-7. TRBV21-1 is labeled a pseudogene. The CDR3 totals 18 residues. CDR3 DNA sequence: TGTGCCAGCAGCAAAGGACGACTTCGGCAGGCGATGTCCTACGAGCAGTACTTC. As protein: CASSKGRLRQAMSYEQYF.

This clone was seen just once. The same CDR3 arises from other DNA sequences in this sample as well. This chain uses TRBV7-2 with TRBJ2-3, with D uncertain. Between the trimmed V and J ends, which lost 2 bases and 6 bases, there was a span of 6 bases. Per germline, CDR1 SGHTA and CDR2 FQGNSA. The CDR3 is 12 amino acids. The DNA of the CDR3 is TGTGCCAGCAGCTTATACGGCGATACGCAGTATTTT. Translation gives CASSLYGDTQYF.

This chain uses TRBV5-1 with TRBJ2-5; 16 bases fit TRBD2. CDR3 length equals 16 residues. V lost 2 bases and J lost 5; bases outside the gene matches: 3. Germline V gives CDR1 SGHRS, CDR2 YFSETQ. The CDR3 protein is CASSLGTSGRAETQYF. The CDR3 DNA sequence: TGCGCCAGCAGCTTAGGGACTAGCGGGAGGGCGGAGACCCAGTACTTC.

The genes are TRBV14 and TRBJ2-7; 8 bases agree with TRBD1. V lost 4 bases and J lost 7; bases outside the gene matches: 9. Germline assignment: CDR1 SGHDN and CDR2 FVKESK. This CDR3 is 14 amino acids long. The CDR3 nucleotides read TGTGCCAGCAGCCTCTCAGGGGGCGTGTTTGAGCAGTACTTC. Translating it yields CASSLSGGVFEQYF. The complete variable domain, with remaining parts taken from reference TRBV14 and TRBJ2-7, reads EAGVTQFPSHSVIEKGQTVTLRCDPISGHDNLYWYRRVMGKEIKFLLHFVKESKQDESGMPNNRFLAERTGGTYSTLKVQPAELEDSGVYFCASSLSGGVFEQYFGPGTRLTVT.

This chain connects TRBV15 to TRBJ1-3; D gene ambiguous. V lost 5 bases to trimming and J lost 4 bases, with 15 bases between them. In germline, CDR1 is LNHNV, CDR2 YYDKDF (reference sequence). The CDR3 has 15 amino acids. CDR3 in DNA: TGTGCCACCAGCGTTATCCACAAGACCGGAAACACCATATATTTT. Amino acid sequence: CATSVIHKTGNTIYF.

As concerns this clone: This specimen includes other DNA sequences encoding the same CDR3. This rearrangement joins TRBV9 to TRBJ2-6; D may be TRBD2 (5 bases). The germline gives CDR1 SGDLS, CDR2 YYNGEE. The CDR3 spans 14 residues. Trimming took off 7 bases at V and 0 bases at J, with 8 bases between the two ends. The CDR3 reads CASRGVSGANVLTF. As DNA, the CDR3 is TGTGCCAGCCGGGGAGTCTCTGGGGCCAACGTCCTGACTTTC. Full variable domain (rest looked up from reference TRBV9 and TRBJ2-6): DSGVTQTPKHLITATGQRVTLRCSPRSGDLSVYWYQQSLDQGLQFLIQYYNGEERAKGNILERFSAQQFPDLHSELNLSSLELGDSALYFCASRGVSGANVLTFGAGSRLTVL.

The V gene is TRBV6-5, the J gene TRBJ1-2; D is possibly TRBD1 (6 bases). This CDR3 contains 13 residues. Germline CDR1 reads MNHEY; CDR2 reads SVGAGI. Trimming removed 2 bases from V and 10 bases from J, with 14 bases in between. The CDR3 protein is CASSYPEGGPYTF. CDR3 nucleotide sequence: TGTGCCAGCAGTTACCCTGAGGGGGGGCCCTACACCTTC.

The chain couples TRBV6-5 to TRBJ2-3; D is ambiguous. This CDR3 is 14 amino acids long. CDR1 is MNHEY, CDR2 SVGAGI, per germline. Trimming shortened V by 5 bases and J by 0 bases, and 9 bases separated the two germline ends. CDR3 residues: CASSPTGSTDTQYF. The CDR3 region has the DNA TGTGCCAGCAGTCCTACTGGGAGCACAGATACGCAGTATTTT.

The chain couples TRBV11-3 to TRBJ2-1; D may be TRBD1 (6 bases). This CDR3 contains 13 residues. Germline V CDR1 and CDR2: SGHNT, YENEEA. Trimming pared 0 bases from V and 7 bases from J, leaving 7 bases between. The CDR3 region is CASSLERGNEQFF. The CDR3 DNA reads as TGTGCCAGCAGCTTAGAAAGGGGGAATGAGCAGTTCTTC.